The 16 T cell receptor beta chains below come from one sample, sequenced in a study of CD8 T cells in Susac syndrome. RNA was extracted with the RNeasy kit, and a quantity of roughly 0.5 to 1 ug was reverse transcribed using random hexamers. TCRdb fed the immunoSEQ multiplex PCR reads into MiXCR, producing one record per CDR3 protein. This sample carries about 130,000 distinct CDR3 sequences, about 93% of them seen once, and the ten largest clones take around 0.22%. Sequenced: CD8+ T cells from PBMCs. These receptors all come from a human donor with multiple sclerosis.

The chain is built from TRBV4-3 and TRBJ1-4; TRBD1 aligns across 7 bases. CDR3 length: 15 residues. Germline V gene data show CDR1 as LGHNA and CDR2 as YSLEER. V was clipped by 0 bases and J by 9 bases; unmatched bases: 7. This CDR3 reads CASSQDTGDGKKLFF. CDR3 sequence (DNA): TGCGCCAGCAGCCAAGACACAGGGGACGGGAAAAAACTGTTTTTT.

The chain is built from TRBV6-5 and TRBJ1-5, with D unclear. This CDR3 spans 13 amino acids. From germline, CDR1 is MNHEY and CDR2 SVGAGI. Between the trimmed V and J ends, which lost 4 bases and 3 bases, there was a span of 7 bases. This CDR3 reads CASSLTVNQPQHF. The CDR3 DNA follows: TGTGCCAGCAGTTTAACAGTCAATCAGCCCCAGCATTTT.

V gene TRBV6-2 or TRBV6-3 combines with J gene TRBJ2-1, with 8 positions matching TRBD2. CDR1 MNHEY and CDR2 SVGEGT come from the germline V gene. V lost 5 bases and J lost 6; bases outside the gene matches: 3. This CDR3 is built from 13 residues. This chain's CDR3 is CASSKLAANEQFF. The DNA for the CDR3 is TGTGCCAGCAGTAAACTAGCGGCCAATGAGCAGTTCTTC.

The V gene is TRBV2, the J gene TRBJ2-1; D is perhaps TRBD1 (5 bases). Germline loops: CDR1 SNHLY, CDR2 FYNNEI. The CDR3 covers 13 residues. V was cut by 4 bases and J by 8 bases, with 12 bases left in between. DNA of the CDR3: TGTGCCAGCAGTGCCCAGGGTATCGATGAGCAGTTCTTC. Its protein is CASSAQGIDEQFF.

This clonotype was recorded only once. The chain combines TRBV12-3 or TRBV12-4 with TRBJ2-7; 7 bases match TRBD1. This CDR3 has 13 residues. Trimming removed 7 bases from V and 3 bases from J; junction bases left unmatched: 6. The CDR3 spells CASNPWDSYEQYF. The CDR3 DNA sequence: TGTGCCAGCAATCCCTGGGACAGCTACGAGCAGTACTTC.

V gene TRBV10-3 combines with J gene TRBJ2-1; maybe TRBD1 (7 bases). The V end was cut by 4 bases, the J end by 8 bases, with 15 bases between. This CDR3 region has 14 residues. Germline CDR1 and CDR2: ENHRY and SYGVKD. CDR3 sequence (DNA): TGTGCCATCAGTGTATCCAGGGGGGTCGATGAGCAGTTCTTC. This gives the protein CAISVSRGVDEQFF.

DNA for the CDR3: TGTGCCAGCAGTGAAGGTAGACAGGGGAGGGCTGAAGCTTTCTTT. This encodes CASSEGRQGRAEAFF. The gene calls are TRBV25-1 and TRBJ1-1, with 8 positions matching TRBD1. Germline V lookup: CDR1 MGHDK, CDR2 SYGVNS. Trimming at V came to 2 bases and at J to 6 bases, leaving 8 bases not matched to a gene. The CDR3 spans 15 residues.

The CDR3 spells CSARAHPGQGIGEQFF. The CDR3 region has the DNA TGCAGTGCTAGAGCTCATCCGGGACAGGGGATCGGTGAGCAGTTCTTC. The chain combines TRBV20-1 with TRBJ2-1; the match to TRBD1 covers 10 bases. The junction had 12 bases not matched to a gene; V was cut back by 1 base and J by 9 bases. The CDR3 has 16 amino acids. From germline, CDR1 is DFQATT and CDR2 SNEGSKA (reference sequence).

CDR3 sequence: CASSHPRNSFSGNTIYF. The CDR3 DNA sequence: TGTGCCAGCAGCCACCCCCGGAACAGCTTCTCTGGAAACACCATATATTTT. V usage is TRBV7-3 and J usage is TRBJ1-3; D is unresolved. CDR3 length equals 17 residues. Germline values: CDR1 SGHTA, CDR2 FQGTGA. Between the trimmed V and J ends, which lost 5 bases and 0 bases, there was a span of 17 bases.

The chain is built from TRBV19 and TRBJ2-7; 7 nucleotides agree with TRBD1. Germline V gene data show CDR1 as LNHDA and CDR2 as SQIVND (reference sequence). V was pared by 5 bases and J by 6 bases, with 13 bases of the junction left unmatched. The CDR3 runs 15 residues. CDR3 region: CASSPERGLFGEQYF. Here the CDR3 DNA reads TGTGCCAGTAGTCCGGAGAGGGGGCTTTTTGGCGAGCAGTACTTC.

V usage is TRBV12-3 or TRBV12-4 and J usage is TRBJ2-3; 7 bases are shared with TRBD2. The CDR3 length is 13 residues. The V and J ends lost 5 bases and 6 bases, in that order; junction bases with no gene match: 5. The CDR3 region is CASSIGTTDTQYF. The CDR3 DNA reads as TGTGCCAGCAGTATCGGGACTACCGATACGCAGTATTTT.

V and J are TRBV7-9 and TRBJ2-3; D is possibly TRBD1 (5 bases). Germline V lookup: CDR1 SEHNR, CDR2 FQNEAQ (reference sequence). V was clipped by 5 bases and J by 10 bases, with 13 bases between them. CDR3 length: 12 residues. The CDR3 protein is CASSTGILPQYF. In nucleotides, the CDR3 is TGTGCCAGCAGCACAGGAATCCTTCCGCAGTATTTT. Full variable domain (outside the CDR3, taken from reference TRBV7-9 and TRBJ2-3): DTGVSQNPRHKITKRGQNVTFRCDPISEHNRLYWYRQTLGQGPEFLTYFQNEAQLEKSRLLSDRFSAERPKGSFSTLEIQRTEQGDSAMYLCASSTGILPQYFGPGTRLTVL.

The chain uses TRBV6-2 or TRBV6-3 and TRBJ2-1; 9 bases map to TRBD1. There are 14 residues in the CDR3. The germline V gene encodes CDR1 MNHEY and CDR2 SVGEGT. V trimming: 3 bases; J trimming: 8 bases; junction bases outside the gene matches: 5. The CDR3: CASSYSRDRDEQFF. The CDR3 DNA sequence: TGTGCCAGCAGTTATAGCCGGGACAGGGATGAGCAGTTCTTC.

The genes are TRBV3-1 and TRBJ1-1; D remains ambiguous. V gave up 3 bases and J gave up 0 bases, with 8 bases separating them. The germline V gene has CDR1 LGHDT and CDR2 YNNKEL (reference sequence). The CDR3 is made up of 14 amino acids. The CDR3 DNA is TGTGCCAGCAGCCAGGGTAGCATGAACACTGAAGCTTTCTTT. Its protein is CASSQGSMNTEAFF.

The chain combines TRBV6-5 with TRBJ1-1; TRBD1 agrees at 8 bases. Germline loops: CDR1 MNHEY, CDR2 SVGAGI. This CDR3 is built from 15 residues. Trimming at V came to 7 bases and at J to 4 bases, leaving 11 bases not matched to a gene. The CDR3 coding sequence is TGTGCCAGCACTTTAACCGGGACAGGCTTCACTGAAGCTTTCTTT. Its translation: CASTLTGTGFTEAFF.

This clonotype was seen only a few times. The genes are TRBV12-3 or TRBV12-4 and TRBJ1-5; no definite D call. The CDR3 spans 13 residues. V lost 2 bases, J lost 2 bases, and 4 bases lay in between. CDR3 protein: CASSLQGNQPQHF. DNA of the CDR3: TGTGCCAGCAGTTTACAGGGCAATCAGCCCCAGCATTTT.